This entry is about one T cell receptor (beta chain). The antigen is unknown. TCRdb keeps only in-frame clones here, not all; method: immunoSEQ multiplex PCR. Found here are roughly 2.2 million clones, less than 95% of them singletons; the top ten hold approximately 0.41%. This entry is derived from a study of shared clonotypes between healthy human individuals. Whole-study results and caveats: Four donors shared approximately 5% of their naive CD4 clonotypes. Naive subsets usually exceeded memory subsets in estimated richness.

Donors had no recently reported acute infections or vaccinations and were HIV-negative. Among the donors, all were Caucasian adults who lived in Nashville, Tennessee. The V gene lost 0 bases and the J gene lost 1 base, with 9 bases spanning the gap. The CDR3 is 15 residues long. Per the germline V gene, CDR1 is MGHRA and CDR2 is YSYEKL. This TCR came from a man between 18 and 29 years old in good health. Some clones in this sample may be carry-over from other donors' samples. Sequenced input: naive CD4+ T cells from PBMCs. Subset here: CD45RA+ positively selected. The V and J genes are TRBV4-1 and TRBJ1-2; D remains unclear. DNA of the CDR3: TGCGCCAGCAGCCAAGACGAACAAAATAACTATGGCTACACCTTC. Its translation: CASSQDEQNNYGYTF.